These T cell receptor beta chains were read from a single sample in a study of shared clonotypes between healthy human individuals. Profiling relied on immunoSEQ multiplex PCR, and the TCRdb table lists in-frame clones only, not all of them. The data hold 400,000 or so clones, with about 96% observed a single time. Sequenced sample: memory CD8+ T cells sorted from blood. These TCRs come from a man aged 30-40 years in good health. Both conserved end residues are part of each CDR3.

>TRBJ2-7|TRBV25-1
CASSEGPGIYEQYF
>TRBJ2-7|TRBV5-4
CASSFRHTEQYF
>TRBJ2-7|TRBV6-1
CASSPGLAGDYEQYF
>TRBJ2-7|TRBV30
CAWSVLNEQYF
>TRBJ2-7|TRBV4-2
CASSSYRGAYEQYF
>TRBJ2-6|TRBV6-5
CASSYPGSGANVLTF
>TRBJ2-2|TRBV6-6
CASTSGKNTGELFF
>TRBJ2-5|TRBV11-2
CASSLDVAMGTQYF
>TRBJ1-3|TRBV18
CASSPDNSGNTIYF
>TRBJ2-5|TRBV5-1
CASSLGVAQETQYF
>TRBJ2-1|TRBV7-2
CASSLVRREGRFF
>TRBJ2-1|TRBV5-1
CASSTELYNEQFF
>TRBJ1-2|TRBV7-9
CASSLGQGRSDGYTF
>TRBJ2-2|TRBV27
CASTGLAGGPGTGELFF
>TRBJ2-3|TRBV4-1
CASSQAGVDTQYF
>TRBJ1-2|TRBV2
CASSEGGWLHGYTF
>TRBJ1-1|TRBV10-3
CAIMGQGRMNTEAFF
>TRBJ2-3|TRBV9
CASSAGLAGADTQYF
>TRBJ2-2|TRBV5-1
CASSLEGQTGELFF